Presented here are 17 T cell receptor beta chains from one specimen sequenced in a study of blood T cell repertoires in COVID-19. TCRdb's copy holds only in-frame clones and misses some; the assay was immunoSEQ multiplex PCR. The sample holds under 200,000 clones; approximately 81% are singletons and the top ten take around 18%. Sequenced input: PBMCs or T cells enriched from blood (not recorded which). The receptors come from a man between 60 and 75 years old who had recovered from COVID-19.

The CDR3 DNA sequence: TGTGCCACCAGGGCGGGTTTGGGCTACACCTTC. Encoded protein: CATRAGLGYTF. The J gene is TRBJ1-2, the V gene TRBV27; maybe TRBD1 (5 bases). The length of the CDR3 is 11 residues. Trimming left V 10 bases short and J 8 bases short, with 14 bases between. Germline CDR1 MNHEY, CDR2 SMNVEV (reference sequence).

The rearrangement uses TRBV10-3 and TRBJ2-2; 8 bases are a match to TRBD2. The CDR3 sequence is 17 residues long. Germline lookup yields CDR1 ENHRY and CDR2 SYGVKD. Germline trimming cut 4 bases from V and 0 bases from J; bases unmatched to any gene: 7. CDR3 amino acids: CAISVSGGTTNTGELFF. The CDR3 DNA reads TGTGCCATCAGTGTCTCGGGAGGGACAACGAACACCGGGGAGCTGTTTTTT.

The chain employs TRBV27 and TRBJ2-2; D possibly corresponds to TRBD1 (6 bases). There are 14 residues in the CDR3. Deletions cut 2 bases from V and 6 bases from J, with 10 bases between. Germline values: CDR1 MNHEY, CDR2 SMNVEV (reference sequence). The CDR3 bases are TGTGCCAGCAGTTTAGTCAGGGGTGCCGGGGAGCTGTTTTTT. This gives the protein CASSLVRGAGELFF.

The chain carries TRBV27 and TRBJ2-7; TRBD1 matches at 7 bases. Germline V CDR1 and CDR2: MNHEY, SMNVEV (reference sequence). With 1 base clipped from V and 3 bases from J, the junction kept 6 bases outside the gene matches. The CDR3 consists of 15 residues. The CDR3 is CASSLLYTGDYEQYF. CDR3 coding DNA: TGTGCCAGCAGTTTATTATACACAGGGGACTACGAGCAGTACTTC.

This clone was detected once. The sample holds other DNA sequences that translate to the same CDR3. This chain joins TRBV11-2 and TRBJ2-7; D may be TRBD1 (5 bases). CDR1 and CDR2 (germline): SGHAT, FQNNGV. V lost 0 bases, J lost 2 bases, and 8 bases lay in between. The CDR3 covers 14 residues. CDR3 region: CASSLEAGTYEQYF. DNA for the CDR3: TGTGCCAGCAGCTTAGAGGCAGGGACCTACGAGCAGTACTTC.

This chain uses TRBV5-6 with TRBJ1-6, with unresolved D. Trimming shortened V by 3 bases and J by 0 bases, and 10 bases separated the two germline ends. Germline CDR1 and CDR2: SGHDT and YYEEEE. There are 16 residues in the CDR3. The CDR3 DNA reads TGTGCCAGCAGCTCCTCCCCGAGCTCCTATAATTCACCCCTCCACTTT. This translates into CASSSSPSSYNSPLHF.

This clone came up a few times. The chain has TRBV10-3 and TRBJ1-2; maybe TRBD1 (6 bases). The CDR3 has 13 amino acids. V was cut by 1 base and J by 4 bases, with 7 bases left in between. Germline V lookup: CDR1 ENHRY, CDR2 SYGVKD. CDR3 amino acids: CAISELGAYGYTF. For the CDR3, the DNA is TGTGCCATCAGTGAGTTGGGGGCCTATGGCTACACCTTC.

The rearrangement joins TRBV7-2 to TRBJ2-1, with 12 nucleotides matching TRBD2. This CDR3 has 17 amino acids. Germline V gene lookup returns CDR1 SGHTA and CDR2 FQGNSA. V lost 1 base, J lost 1 base, and 2 bases stayed unmatched. This CDR3 reads CASSLGLAGASYNEQFF. Written as DNA, the CDR3 is TGTGCCAGCAGCTTAGGACTAGCGGGAGCGTCCTACAATGAGCAGTTCTTC.

In its sample, this clone was seen a few times. The chain recombines TRBV4-1 with TRBJ2-7, with D tentatively TRBD2 (5 bases). The CDR3 has 16 residues. V lost 0 bases and J 0 bases, leaving 12 bases between the germline ends. CDR1 is MGHRA and CDR2 is YSYEKL in the germline V gene. This CDR3 reads CASSQDWRPSSYEQYF. The CDR3 nucleotides are TGCGCCAGCAGCCAAGATTGGAGGCCAAGCTCCTACGAGCAGTACTTC.

J is TRBJ2-1 and V is TRBV11-1; 7 nucleotides align to TRBD1. The CDR3 totals 15 residues. With V trimmed by 5 bases and J by 6 bases, 10 bases remained unmatched. Germline V gene data show CDR1 as SGHAT and CDR2 as FQDESV (reference sequence). The CDR3 DNA is TGTGCCAGCAGCCCTCCGACAGGGTTCGGCAATGAGCAGTTCTTC. This gives the protein CASSPPTGFGNEQFF. The variable domain in full, with the rest retrieved from reference TRBV11-1 and TRBJ2-1, is EAEVAQSPRYKITEKSQAVAFWCDPISGHATLYWYRQILGQGPELLVQFQDESVVDDSQLPKDRFSAERLKGVDSTLKIQPAELGDSAMYLCASSPPTGFGNEQFFGPGTRLTVL.

The chain couples TRBV5-8 to TRBJ2-5; tentative D call: TRBD1 (5 bases). The CDR3 length is 13 residues. CDR1 SGHTS and CDR2 YDEGEE come from the germline V gene. Trimming pared 4 bases from V and 4 bases from J, leaving 11 bases between. CDR3 residues: CASSLRVVETQYF. CDR3 bases: TGTGCCAGCAGCCTCAGGGTAGTAGAGACCCAGTACTTC.

The CDR3: CASSGLGLAGVIADTQYF. For the CDR3, the DNA is TGCGCCAGCAGCGGACTAGGACTAGCGGGAGTGATCGCAGATACGCAGTATTTT. V usage is TRBV5-1 and J usage is TRBJ2-3, with 13 nucleotides matching TRBD2. Looked up from germline, CDR1 is SGHRS and CDR2 is YFSETQ. CDR3 size: 18 residues. With V trimmed by 4 bases and J by 4 bases, 12 bases remained unmatched.

This chain links TRBV5-1 with TRBJ2-1; 12 bases map to TRBD2. The CDR3 contains 16 residues. From germline, CDR1 is SGHRS and CDR2 YFSETQ. After removal of 0 bases from V and 7 bases from J, the junction contained 5 bases not matched to a gene. The CDR3 DNA reads TGCGCCAGCAGCTTGGGGGCTAGCGGGAGGGGTAATGAGCAGTTCTTC. It encodes CASSLGASGRGNEQFF.

The V and J genes are TRBV3-1 (or the pseudogene TRBV3-2) and TRBJ1-2; 9 nucleotides match TRBD1. V was clipped by 3 bases and J by 8 bases; unmatched bases: 4. Germline V CDR1 and CDR2: LGHDT, YNNKEL (reference sequence). The CDR3 is 13 residues long. DNA of the CDR3: TGTGCCAGCAGCCAGGGGACAGGGCGAGGCTACACCTTC. This translates into CASSQGTGRGYTF.

The chain is built from TRBV15 and TRBJ2-7; 10 bases fit TRBD2. There are 16 residues in the CDR3. The junction had 9 bases not matched to a gene; V was cut back by 0 bases and J by 7 bases. Germline V gives CDR1 LNHNV, CDR2 YYDKDF (reference sequence). CDR3 coding DNA: TGTGCCACCAGCAGAGATAGAGGTGCACTAGCGGGAGAGCAGTACTTC. It is translated as CATSRDRGALAGEQYF.

The CDR3 nucleotides read TGTGCCAGCAGTGCCGACGGGACACCCTATAGCAATCAGCCCCAGCATTTT. It yields the protein CASSADGTPYSNQPQHF. The rearrangement uses TRBV2 and TRBJ1-5; possibly TRBD1 for D (6 bases). The CDR3 spans 17 residues. Trimming left V 4 bases short and J 0 bases short, with 16 bases between. Germline V gene sequence: CDR1 SNHLY, CDR2 FYNNEI.

The chain couples TRBV6-1 to TRBJ1-4, with D uncertain. The germline CDR1 and CDR2 sequences are MNHNS and SASEGT. This CDR3 has 15 amino acids. V was cut by 3 bases and J by 8 bases, with 16 bases left in between. The DNA for the CDR3 is TGTGCCAGCAGTGAGCGAGGGCGGCAAATCGAAAAACTGTTTTTT. This sequence encodes CASSERGRQIEKLFF.